This TCR beta chain was sequenced in a study of blood T cell repertoires in COVID-19 (dated by TCRdb to the early 2020s). Context from the whole study: Collaborator samples came from the United States, Italy and Spain and covered acute and convalescent phases of COVID-19. The material from the prospective study consisted of cDNA or gDNA derived from T cells, B-cell-depleted T cells, or PBMCs. Where HLA class I and class II types were available, the types were taken from metadata supplied by the sample provider, not from assay-based typing. The sample metadata nearly always contained a de-identified subject ID, COVID-19 status, age in years and sex. The dataset comprised deeply sampled blood TCRbeta repertoires from subjects exposed to, actively infected with, or recovered from COVID-19. Samples were obtained from the ongoing ImmuneRACE study (first 160 participants) and from 1,254 subjects provided by 6 global collaborators. The repertoires were released in a freely available public database intended as a resource for research on the immune response to SARS-CoV-2. Summary of the overall study and its limitations: Clinical and demographic metadata were provided uncurated, with the amount varying by source and participant.

Participants in the prospective study were aged roughly 18 to 89 years, lived in some 24 United States geographic areas, and enrolled through a virtual design. To assign participants to cohorts, the prospective study relied on clinical history that participants themselves reported in a screening survey and a study questionnaire. Recovered participants in ImmuneRACE Cohort 3 were defined as having two consecutive negative NP/OP PCR tests, clearance from a healthcare professional, or resolution of symptoms. Mobile phlebotomists in the prospective study collected whole blood, serum and a nasopharyngeal or oropharyngeal swab from every participant. Participants in the prospective study had the option to provide additional blood draws and questionnaires over a roughly 2-month period. Before DNA extraction, prospective study blood samples were shipped either frozen or at room temperature. About this clone itself: Its cognate antigen has yet to be identified. Qualities for individual bases were not recorded, and no much larger clone is one base off.

TCRbeta CDR3 regions were amplified from genomic DNA by means of the immunoSEQ Assay, a bias-controlled multiplex PCR. In the original analysis: Within the assay, amplification of reference gene primers was used to estimate how many nucleated cells each sample contained. To quantify the absolute abundance of each unique TCRbeta CDR3 rearrangement, sequence reads were collapsed and filtered. For each sample, productive Simpson clonality was calculated by taking the square root of Simpson's diversity index across productive rearrangements. The table was pulled from immuneACCESS by TCRdb, which kept in-frame rearrangements only. Such tables lose some clones; where checked, under half of the loss comes from unresolved V genes, and the rest has no known cause. V and J calls and clone size follow that table, whereas D and trimming were derived from the DNA. A total of 250,000 to 400,000 clones appear in this sample, more than 75% of them only once. The ten largest clones represent over 4% of the sample.

The CDR3 sequence holds 14 residues, the cysteine and phenylalanine included. Solely the CDR3 DNA is kept, with 42 bases framed from the first base. V gives up 3 bases and J gives up 9 bases, and the segment between their germline ends measures 15 bases. CDR1 and CDR2, looked up from the germline V gene, are LGHNA and YNFKEQ. The receptor was derived from a woman in her 30s who had recovered from COVID-19. Material for sequencing was PBMCs or T cells enriched from blood (not recorded which). The sequence joins TRBV4-2 to TRBJ1-5, with the D gene too uncertain to name. The CDR3 region has the sequence CASSHIVEGGPQHF. The DNA reads as follows: TGTGCCAGCAGCCATATCGTCGAGGGAGGGCCCCAGCATTTT.